This entry lists 26 T cell receptor beta chains sequenced from one sample in a study of naive and memory T cell subsets. Two oligonucleotides, mixed equimolar, formed the beta constant-region primer covering TRBC1 and TRBC2. Nested alpha and beta constant-region primers with the SP2 primer drove four PCR rounds on ligated cDNA. Each CDR3 protein gets one entry after TCRdb re-called the UMI-ligation and nested PCR reads with MiXCR. The table has around 100,000 distinct CDR3 sequences, 13% to 15% seen once; the top ten hold around 2.8%. Study-level results: Possibly reflecting memory cells re-expressing CD45RA, a few larger clonotypes occurred in naive repertoires, especially CD8.

These receptors lack a known antigen. Material: naive CD8+ T cells from blood. The receptors come from a human donor in good health.

This chain uses TRBV29-1 with TRBJ1-3; D is unresolved. The CDR3 sequence is 12 residues long. The ends were cut back, 5 bases at V and 1 base at J, with 6 bases in the middle. Per the germline V gene, CDR1 is SQVTM and CDR2 is ANQGSEA. CDR3 sequence: CSVRGSGNTIYF. In DNA form, the CDR3 reads TGCAGCGTTCGCGGGTCTGGAAACACCATATATTTT.

This chain connects TRBV5-5 to TRBJ2-7, with a possible D match to TRBD2 (6 bases). Trimming cost V 3 bases and J 2 bases, with 12 bases left between them. The CDR3 runs to 14 residues. Germline lookup yields CDR1 SGHKS and CDR2 YYEKEE (reference sequence). CDR3 nucleotide sequence: TGTGCCAGCAGCTCGGGACTGCGCCCCTACGAGCAGTACTTC. It encodes CASSSGLRPYEQYF. Full variable domain (outside the CDR3, taken from reference TRBV5-5 and TRBJ2-7): DAGVTQSPTHLIKTRGQQVTLRCSPISGHKSVSWYQQVLGQGPQFIFQYYEKEERGRGNFPDRFSARQFPNYSSELNVNALLLGDSALYLCASSSGLRPYEQYFGPGTRLTVT.

CDR3 sequence reads: CASSIDGQGAYNEQFF. CDR3 DNA sequence: TGTGCCAGTAGTATAGATGGACAGGGGGCCTACAATGAGCAGTTCTTC. V and J are TRBV19 and TRBJ2-1, with TRBD1 matching 10 bases. Germline lookup yields CDR1 LNHDA and CDR2 SQIVND (reference sequence). The CDR3 totals 16 residues. Unmatched junction bases numbered 1, after V lost 0 bases and J lost 2 bases.

The chain recombines TRBV12-3 or TRBV12-4 with TRBJ2-3, with D possibly being TRBD2 (5 bases). The length of the CDR3 is 14 residues. The V and J ends lost 8 bases and 6 bases respectively, with 18 bases between them. CDR3 in amino acids: CASGRGGWTDTQYF. CDR3 DNA: TGTGCCAGCGGCAGAGGAGGTTGGACGGATACGCAGTATTTT.

The rearrangement uses TRBV7-9 and TRBJ1-2, with unresolved D. V was cut by 1 base and J by 4 bases, with 7 bases left in between. Germline V CDR1 and CDR2: SEHNR, FQNEAQ (reference sequence). The CDR3 sequence is 13 residues long. As DNA, the CDR3 is TGTGCCAGCAGCTTAGGACCAACCTATGGCTACACCTTC. Translating it yields CASSLGPTYGYTF.

This sequence joins TRBV27 and TRBJ1-1, with D hard to call. The CDR3 length is 15 residues. V lost 5 bases, J lost 0 bases, and 13 bases lay in between. Germline loops: CDR1 MNHEY, CDR2 SMNVEV (reference sequence). DNA for the CDR3: TGTGCCAGCAGTCTCATAGACAATGTGAACACTGAAGCTTTCTTT. This sequence encodes CASSLIDNVNTEAFF.

This clonotype occurred many times. The chain links TRBV28 to TRBJ2-2, with no clear D. V was clipped by 3 bases and J by 4 bases, with 6 bases between them. Germline-derived CDR1 and CDR2 are MDHEN and SYDVKM. The CDR3 is 13 residues long. The CDR3 nucleotides read TGTGCCAGCAGTTTTATGGCCACCGGGGAGCTGTTTTTT. Its translation is CASSFMATGELFF.

This clonotype was seen a few times. This chain connects TRBV27 to TRBJ2-5; D is unclear. Trimming cost V 6 bases and J 1 base, with 9 bases left between them. The CDR3 contains 13 residues. Looked up from germline, CDR1 is MNHEY and CDR2 is SMNVEV (reference sequence). Written as DNA, the CDR3 is TGTGCCAGCAGACAGTACCGCCAAGAGACCCAGTACTTC. It translates to CASRQYRQETQYF.

This clonotype has a count of ten or more. The rearrangement links TRBV6-5 to TRBJ2-1; no firm D call. The germline V gene has CDR1 MNHEY and CDR2 SVGAGI. V dropped 6 bases and J dropped 1 base, with 13 bases sitting between them. The CDR3 consists of 15 residues. In DNA form, the CDR3 reads TGTGCCAGCAGCCTAGAAGCCCAGTCCTACAATGAGCAGTTCTTC. Translating gives CASSLEAQSYNEQFF.

J is TRBJ1-1 and V is TRBV29-1; the match to TRBD1 covers 8 bases. This CDR3 region has 13 residues. The germline V gene encodes CDR1 SQVTM and CDR2 ANQGSEA. The V gene end was trimmed by 5 bases and the J gene end by 0 bases; junction bases not matched to a gene: 2. The CDR3 DNA is TGCAGCGTTATGACAGGGGTGAACACTGAAGCTTTCTTT. Protein product: CSVMTGVNTEAFF. Full variable domain (remainder filled in from reference TRBV29-1 and TRBJ1-1): SAVISQKPSRDICQRGTSLTIQCQVDSQVTMMFWYRQQPGQSLTLIATANQGSEATYESGFVIDKFPISRPNLTFSTLTVSNMSPEDSSIYLCSVMTGVNTEAFFGQGTRLTVV.

This clonotype was detected many times. V usage is TRBV9 and J usage is TRBJ2-1, with 7 bases aligning to TRBD2. V shed 0 bases and J 7 bases; nucleotides not matched to a gene: 4. Germline V gene lookup returns CDR1 SGDLS and CDR2 YYNGEE. This CDR3 is 14 amino acids long. The CDR3 loop reads CASSVGVSGNEQFF. Here the CDR3 DNA reads TGTGCCAGCAGCGTAGGAGTTAGCGGGAATGAGCAGTTCTTC.

This clonotype was observed at least ten times. This rearrangement joins TRBV5-6 to TRBJ2-7; TRBD2 might be the D (5 bases). The ends were cut back, 4 bases at V and 6 bases at J, with 17 bases in the middle. The CDR3 runs to 14 residues. The germline V gene encodes CDR1 SGHDT and CDR2 YYEEEE. The DNA of the CDR3 is TGTGCCAGCAGCCCCGCCCCGGGGTTCGGCGAGCAGTACTTC. It encodes CASSPAPGFGEQYF.

This clonotype was seen a few times. This chain links TRBV4-3 with TRBJ2-7, with 7 bases identical to TRBD2. J gave up 6 bases and V 1 base, and 9 bases lay outside the gene matches. From germline, CDR1 is LGHNA and CDR2 YSLEER. CDR3 length equals 15 residues. CDR3 in amino acids: CASSQALASGPEQYF. The CDR3 nucleotides read TGCGCCAGCAGCCAAGCTTTGGCTAGCGGTCCCGAGCAGTACTTC.

This rearrangement joins TRBV7-2 to TRBJ2-7, with D tentatively TRBD2 (6 bases). The CDR3 consists of 16 residues. The V gene lost 4 bases and the J gene lost 0 bases, with 16 bases spanning the gap. From germline, CDR1 is SGHTA and CDR2 FQGNSA. The DNA for the CDR3 is TGTGCCAGCAGCTCACGGGAGAGAAGGAACTCCTACGAGCAGTACTTC. It codes for CASSSRERRNSYEQYF.

At least ten counts were recorded for this clonotype. CDR3 DNA: TGTGCCAGCTCACCAAGAGACAGTTCGAACACTGAAGCTTTCTTT. Translation gives CASSPRDSSNTEAFF. This rearrangement joins TRBV18 to TRBJ1-1; maybe TRBD1 (5 bases). Germline CDR1 and CDR2: KGHSH and LQKENI. V gave up 2 bases and J gave up 1 base, with 11 bases separating them. CDR3 length: 15 residues.

This clonotype was found many times. The V call is TRBV12-3 or TRBV12-4, the J call TRBJ1-6; D call uncertain. V was shortened by 5 bases and J by 4 bases, with 12 bases between the two germline ends. This CDR3 region has 15 residues. The CDR3 DNA is TGTGCCAGCAGTCCACCCGCAGCTTATAATTCACCCCTCCACTTT. Protein product: CASSPPAAYNSPLHF.

CDR3 residues: CASSPTWGNNEQFF. For the CDR3, the DNA is TGTGCCAGCAGCCCGACATGGGGGAACAATGAGCAGTTCTTC. The V and J genes are TRBV7-9 and TRBJ2-1, with D possibly called TRBD1 or TRBD2 (5 bases each). Trimming removed 5 bases at V and 5 bases at J, with 13 bases between. The CDR3 has 14 amino acids. Per germline, CDR1 SEHNR and CDR2 FQNEAQ (reference sequence).

J is TRBJ1-6 and V is TRBV12-3 or TRBV12-4, with TRBD1 matching over 8 bases. J gave up 7 bases and V 4 bases, and 6 bases lay outside the gene matches. This CDR3 has 15 residues. The CDR3 DNA follows: TGTGCCAGCAGTTCCCCGGGACAGGTCAATTCACCCCTCCACTTT. The encoded protein is CASSSPGQVNSPLHF.

There are a few counts of this clonotype. In nucleotides, the CDR3 is TGTGCCAGCAGTCTATCCGGGACTAGCGGGAGTACAGATACGCAGTATTTT. It translates to CASSLSGTSGSTDTQYF. The genes are TRBV12-3 or TRBV12-4 and TRBJ2-3; TRBD2 aligns across 14 bases. V shed 5 bases, J shed 3 bases, and the junction held 7 bases outside the gene matches. This CDR3 is 17 amino acids long.

The chain couples TRBV20-1 to TRBJ2-7, with D maybe TRBD2 (5 bases). The CDR3 runs to 14 residues. In germline, CDR1 is DFQATT, CDR2 SNEGSKA (reference sequence). The ends were cut back, 6 bases at V and 4 bases at J, with 19 bases in the middle. The CDR3 DNA reads as TGCAGTGCCGACCCGGGGAGTCGCGGGTACGAGCAGTACTTC. It is translated as CSADPGSRGYEQYF.

This clonotype was counted only a few times. The chain combines TRBV11-2 with TRBJ2-3; D is unresolved. V was clipped by 3 bases and J by 3 bases, with 4 bases between them. CDR1 SGHAT and CDR2 FQNNGV come from the germline V gene. The length of the CDR3 is 12 residues. The CDR3 region has the DNA TGTGCCAGCAGCTTTTTAACAGATACGCAGTATTTT. Encoded protein: CASSFLTDTQYF.

Here the CDR3 DNA reads TGTGCCAGCCACGCTCGGAGCGGGAGGGCCGGAGATACGCAGTATTTT. Its translation: CASHARSGRAGDTQYF. The gene calls are TRBV6-1 and TRBJ2-3, with 10 bases that match TRBD2. Germline CDR1 and CDR2: MNHNS and SASEGT. The V gene end was trimmed by 8 bases and the J gene end by 5 bases; junction bases not matched to a gene: 13. The CDR3 contains 16 residues.

The chain uses TRBV4-3 and TRBJ2-3; 7 bases match TRBD2. This CDR3 spans 15 amino acids. The V gene's germline CDR1 is LGHNA and CDR2 YSLEER. J was trimmed by 5 bases and V by 1 base; bases with no gene match: 6. CDR3: CASSQAPGGIDTQYF. The CDR3 DNA reads as TGCGCCAGCAGCCAAGCCCCGGGAGGAATAGATACGCAGTATTTT.

The chain combines TRBV19 with TRBJ1-1, with unresolved D. V was shortened by 3 bases and J by 5 bases, with 10 bases between the two germline ends. The germline V gene encodes CDR1 LNHDA and CDR2 SQIVND (reference sequence). The CDR3 spans 13 residues. CDR3 DNA: TGTGCCAGTAGTATGGCCCGAGGAACTGAAGCTTTCTTT. It is translated as CASSMARGTEAFF. Full variable domain (remainder filled in from reference TRBV19 and TRBJ1-1): DGGITQSPKYLFRKEGQNVTLSCEQNLNHDAMYWYRQDPGQGLRLIYYSQIVNDFQKGDIAEGYSVSREKKESFPLTVTSAQKNPTAFYLCASSMARGTEAFFGQGTRLTVV.

This clonotype was seen at least ten times. This chain joins TRBV4-3 and TRBJ2-1; weak D call: TRBD2 (6 bases). Trimming took 0 bases from V and 10 from J, leaving 22 bases between them. The germline V gene encodes CDR1 LGHNA and CDR2 YSLEER. The CDR3 contains 17 residues. The CDR3 sequence: CASSQDVPRDSLREQFF. CDR3 coding DNA: TGCGCCAGCAGCCAAGATGTTCCGCGGGACTCCCTCCGAGAGCAGTTCTTC.

This clonotype showed up just a few times. The CDR3 coding sequence is TGCGCCAGCAGCTTGGCAAGCGGGGCCCTCCAAGAGACCCAGTACTTC. Protein sequence: CASSLASGALQETQYF. The chain combines TRBV5-1 with TRBJ2-5, with 7 bases matching TRBD2. This CDR3 has 16 amino acids. Looked up from germline, CDR1 is SGHRS and CDR2 is YFSETQ. V was clipped by 0 bases and J by 1 base; unmatched bases: 6.